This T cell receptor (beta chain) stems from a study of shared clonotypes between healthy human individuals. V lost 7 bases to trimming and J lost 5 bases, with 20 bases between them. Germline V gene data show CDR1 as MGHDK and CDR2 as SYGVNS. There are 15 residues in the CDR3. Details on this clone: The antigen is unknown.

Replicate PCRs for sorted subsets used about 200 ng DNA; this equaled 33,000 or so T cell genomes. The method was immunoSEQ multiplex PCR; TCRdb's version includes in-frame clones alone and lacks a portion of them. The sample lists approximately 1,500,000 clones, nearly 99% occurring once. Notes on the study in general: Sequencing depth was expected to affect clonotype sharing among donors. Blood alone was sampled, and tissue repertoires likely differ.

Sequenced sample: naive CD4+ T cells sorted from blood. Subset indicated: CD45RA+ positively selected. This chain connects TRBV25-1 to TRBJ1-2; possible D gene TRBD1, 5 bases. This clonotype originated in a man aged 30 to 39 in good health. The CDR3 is CASTPRDVMTYGYTF. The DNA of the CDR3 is TGTGCCAGCACCCCTCGGGACGTAATGACTTATGGCTACACCTTC.